The rows below give T cell receptor beta chains drawn from one sample of a study of blood T cell repertoires in COVID-19. The table came from immunoSEQ multiplex PCR; TCRdb's copy has only in-frame clones and leaves some out. This sample has more than 60,000 clones; 75% to 95% occur once, and the top ten carry about 7.1%. Sequencing input: peripheral blood. The source is a human donor in a cohort sampled during active COVID-19. The CDR3 runs from the conserved cysteine through the conserved F or W. Each record gives: clone size, V gene, D gene, J gene, CDR3 protein, CDR3 DNA. The D gene is left open where the match is weak. Clone size is given for some rows only: seen once, a few or many times, or a class if the clone is expanded.

-,TRBV9,-,TRBJ2-7,CASSVAPAYEQYF,TGTGCCAGCAGCGTAGCCCCCGCCTACGAGCAGTACTTC
-,TRBV18,TRBD1,TRBJ1-4,CASSTDIPGQRNEKLFF,TGTGCCAGCTCCACCGATATCCCGGGACAGCGTAATGAAAAACTGTTTTTT
-,TRBV28,-,TRBJ2-2,CASSRPGANTGELFF,TGTGCCAGCAGTCGACCAGGGGCCAACACCGGGGAGCTGTTTTTT
-,TRBV6-5,-,TRBJ1-3,CASSYGASVSGNTIYF,TGTGCCAGCAGTTACGGGGCATCCGTTTCTGGAAACACCATATATTTT
-,TRBV5-1,TRBD2,TRBJ2-1,CASIINSGGPNNEQFF,TGCGCCAGCATCATCAATAGCGGGGGGCCCAACAATGAGCAGTTCTTC
-,TRBV18,TRBD2,TRBJ2-1,CASSPPASGGAGEQFF,TGTGCCAGCTCACCACCCGCTAGCGGGGGGGCCGGTGAGCAGTTCTTC
-,TRBV12-3/TRBV12-4,-,TRBJ2-3,CASTALYTDTQYF,TGTGCCAGCACCGCGCTCTACACAGATACGCAGTATTTT
-,TRBV15,-,TRBJ2-5,CATSLPIAGQGTQYF,TGTGCCACCAGCCTGCCGATCGCAGGCCAGGGAACCCAGTACTTC
once,TRBV7-9,-,TRBJ1-2,CASSLEPDGYTF,TGTGCCAGCAGCTTAGAGCCGGATGGCTACACCTTC
once,TRBV5-1,TRBD2,TRBJ2-3,CASSPPGLETDTQYF,TGCGCCAGCAGCCCCCCGGGACTAGAAACAGATACGCAGTATTTT
few,TRBV5-1,-,TRBJ2-5,CASSWSLESETQYF,TGCGCCAGCAGCTGGTCACTAGAATCAGAGACCCAGTACTTC
-,TRBV11-2,TRBD1,TRBJ2-7,CASSSGGSHYEQYF,TGTGCCAGCAGCTCAGGGGGAAGCCACTACGAGCAGTACTTC
-,TRBV28,-,TRBJ1-2,CASSPTGRADYGYTF,TGTGCCAGCAGTCCCACAGGGAGGGCTGACTATGGCTACACCTTC
-,TRBV2,-,TRBJ2-3,CASKGGTSTDTQYF,TGTGCCAGCAAGGGGGGGACTAGCACAGATACGCAGTATTTT
few,TRBV5-1,TRBD2,TRBJ2-1,CASSLTGTSGLNEQFF,TGCGCCAGCAGCTTAACCGGGACTAGCGGGCTTAATGAGCAGTTCTTC
few,TRBV9,-,TRBJ2-5,CASSLQETQYF,TGTGCCAGCAGCCTCCAAGAGACCCAGTACTTC
-,TRBV21-1,-,TRBJ2-3,CASSSWIQGVTDTQYF,TGTGCCAGCAGCTCCTGGATCCAAGGGGTCACAGATACGCAGTATTTT
-,TRBV5-1,TRBD1,TRBJ2-5,CASSLGVTGGLVETQYF,TGCGCCAGCAGCTTGGGGGTCACAGGGGGCTTAGTAGAGACCCAGTACTTC
-,TRBV11-3,TRBD2,TRBJ2-1,CASSFSGGLFNEQFF,TGTGCCAGCAGCTTTTCGGGGGGGCTCTTCAATGAGCAGTTCTTC
-,TRBV5-1,-,TRBJ2-3,CASSLGGSATDTQYF,TGCGCCAGCAGCTTAGGGGGTTCCGCCACAGATACGCAGTATTTT
-,TRBV6-2/TRBV6-3,-,TRBJ1-5,CASSYSKQLSSNQPQHF,TGTGCCAGCAGTTACTCGAAACAGCTGAGTAGCAATCAGCCCCAGCATTTT
-,TRBV28,TRBD2,TRBJ2-3,CASSFSGVSTDTQYF,TGTGCCAGCAGCTTTAGCGGGGTTAGCACAGATACGCAGTATTTT
-,TRBV11-2,-,TRBJ1-1,CASSLDAGIPEAFF,TGTGCCAGCAGCTTAGACGCAGGGATACCTGAAGCTTTCTTT
-,TRBV5-1,TRBD2,TRBJ2-2,CASSLRSGGSGELFF,TGCGCCAGCAGCCTACGTAGCGGGGGAAGCGGGGAGCTGTTTTTT
-,TRBV11-2,-,TRBJ2-3,CATAGASTDTQYF,TGTGCCACGGCGGGGGCAAGCACAGATACGCAGTATTTT
once,TRBV5-1,TRBD2,TRBJ2-3,CASSLTSGATDTQYF,TGCGCCAGCAGTTTGACTAGCGGGGCCACAGATACGCAGTATTTT
-,TRBV9,-,TRBJ1-1,CASSVDGLSTEAFF,TGTGCCAGCAGCGTAGATGGGCTGAGTACTGAAGCTTTCTTT
-,TRBV2,TRBD2,TRBJ2-5,CASRSGTTQETQYF,TGTGCCAGCAGGTCCGGGACTACCCAAGAGACCCAGTACTTC
-,TRBV6-5,-,TRBJ1-3,CAAGRDGGSGNTIYF,TGTGCCGCCGGACGGGACGGGGGCTCTGGAAACACCATATATTTT
-,TRBV18,-,TRBJ1-3,CASSGPRGTNTIYF,TGTGCCAGCTCAGGCCCCAGGGGCACAAACACCATATATTTT
-,TRBV9,-,TRBJ1-2,CASSVGLSGDWGYTF,TGTGCCAGCAGCGTGGGTCTCTCGGGGGACTGGGGCTACACCTTC
once,TRBV10-3,TRBD1,TRBJ2-7,CAIRTGENYEQYF,TGTGCCATCAGGACAGGGGAAAACTACGAGCAGTACTTC
-,TRBV10-3,TRBD1,TRBJ1-2,CATSSEGAGANRLF,TGTGCCACGAGCTCTGAGGGGGCAGGGGCCAACCGCCTCTTC
-,TRBV30,TRBD2,TRBJ2-5,CAWSQLAGGRLGTQYF,TGTGCCTGGAGCCAACTAGCGGGGGGTCGATTGGGGACCCAGTACTTC
-,TRBV15,-,TRBJ1-3,CATSRAEGEGNTIYF,TGTGCCACCAGCAGAGCGGAGGGCGAAGGAAACACCATATATTTT
-,TRBV28,-,TRBJ1-3,CASTSSGNTIYF,TGTGCCAGCACCTCGTCTGGAAACACCATATATTTT
-,TRBV7-2,-,TRBJ2-2,CASSHGVQNTGELFF,TGTGCCAGCAGCCACGGGGTACAGAACACCGGGGAGCTGTTTTTT
-,TRBV6-5,-,TRBJ2-2,CASSYSAGSTGELFF,TGTGCCAGCAGTTACTCGGCAGGGTCCACCGGGGAGCTGTTTTTT
-,TRBV4-1,-,TRBJ2-1,CASSQDRTGYNEQFF,TGCGCCAGCAGCCAAGATAGGACGGGGTACAATGAGCAGTTCTTC
-,TRBV9,TRBD1,TRBJ1-5,CASSPVDRVNQPQHF,TGTGCCAGCAGCCCAGTGGACAGGGTCAATCAGCCCCAGCATTTT
-,TRBV10-1,-,TRBJ2-7,CASSESFQGQYF,TGCGCCAGCAGTGAGTCTTTTCAGGGGCAGTACTTC
-,TRBV19,TRBD2,TRBJ2-5,CASSIASGGIETQYF,TGTGCCAGTAGTATCGCTAGCGGGGGGATAGAGACCCAGTACTTC
few,TRBV6-6,TRBD2,TRBJ2-7,CASSPIPSGGPPYEQYF,TGTGCCAGCAGTCCTATTCCTAGCGGGGGACCACCTTACGAGCAGTACTTC
-,TRBV5-4,TRBD1,TRBJ1-1,CASKDYDRGPNTEAFF,TGTGCCAGCAAGGATTACGACAGGGGACCGAACACTGAAGCTTTCTTT
-,TRBV6-1,-,TRBJ1-2,CASSERQGGGYTF,TGTGCCAGCAGTGAAAGGCAGGGTGGAGGCTACACCTTC